This T cell receptor beta chain came from a study of T cells expressing NK-cell markers. Study information: HCMV serostatus: seven of eight sequenced donors positive, one negative. Study-wide findings and caveats: In a group of several donors, dominant NKG2C+ clonotypes represented roughly 1.0-7.5% of CD8+ T cells.

The authors made TCR beta cDNA libraries by 5'RACE template switching. This switching added a universal primer site and UMIs. Reprocessing the 5' RACE reads, TCRdb reports a single entry for every CDR3 protein and omits DNA. This repertoire includes 400,000 to 550,000 distinct CDR3 sequences. This CDR3 has 14 amino acids. CDR1 is SQVTM, CDR2 ANQGSEA, per germline. As concerns this clonotype: Its matching antigen is unknown.

This TCR was sampled from a woman aged 18 to 75 in good health. The material sequenced was blood T cells: a sorted CD56 or NKG2C T cell subset, CD4+ or CD8+ T cells, or bulk PBMC T cells (not recorded which). V gene TRBV29-1 combines with J gene TRBJ2-5; TCRdb selects TRBD2, and the lack of DNA leaves this call unchecked. CDR3 loop: CSVRLAGEQETQYF.